These 8 T cell receptor beta chains were all obtained from the same sample, sequenced in a study of TIL therapy for anti-PD-1-resistant metastatic lung cancer. Sequencing used immunoSEQ v3. TCRdb's copy holds only in-frame clones and misses some; the assay was immunoSEQ multiplex PCR. The data hold tens of thousands of clones, with around four fifths observed a single time. Time point: pre-treatment sample, taken before nivolumab and TIL therapy. The sequenced sample was blood, obtained at baseline. These TCRs come from a person between 30 and 79 years old with non-small cell lung cancer.

This sequence joins TRBV5-4 and TRBJ2-7, with TRBD1 matching over 7 bases. CDR3 length: 15 residues. Germline V CDR1 and CDR2: SGHNT, YYREEE (reference sequence). The J segment lost 7 bases and the V segment lost 4 bases, leaving 14 bases of the junction unmatched. CDR3: CASSPGRDSFLEQYF. The CDR3, as DNA: TGTGCCAGCAGCCCTGGCCGGGACAGCTTCTTGGAGCAGTACTTC.

CDR3 protein: CASSSQPTGVNSPLHF. DNA of the CDR3: TGTGCCAGCAGCTCCCAGCCCACAGGTGTGAATTCACCCCTCCACTTT. The chain carries TRBV7-2 and TRBJ1-6, with D tentatively TRBD1 (5 bases). The CDR3 is made up of 16 amino acids. From germline, CDR1 is SGHTA and CDR2 FQGNSA. V lost 4 bases and J 7 bases, leaving 17 bases between the germline ends.

V and J are TRBV7-2 and TRBJ2-3, with D perhaps TRBD1 (6 bases). Trimming shortened V by 6 bases and J by 4 bases, and 17 bases separated the two germline ends. Germline CDR1 is SGHTA and CDR2 is FQGNSA. There are 15 residues in the CDR3. In DNA form, the CDR3 reads TGTGCCAGCAGTTCGACAGGCAACACCCCAGATACGCAGTATTTT. Its protein is CASSSTGNTPDTQYF. Supplemented by reference TRBV7-2 and TRBJ2-3, the full variable domain reads GAGVSQSPSNKVTEKGKDVELRCDPISGHTALYWYRQSLGQGLEFLIYFQGNSAPDKSGLPSDRFSAERTGGSVSTLTIQRTQQEDSAVYLCASSSTGNTPDTQYFGPGTRLTVL.

This chain joins TRBV27 and TRBJ1-3, with D unresolved. Trimming took off 0 bases at V and 0 bases at J, with 12 bases between the two ends. In germline, CDR1 is MNHEY, CDR2 SMNVEV (reference sequence). The CDR3 is made up of 17 amino acids. The CDR3 loop reads CASSLSALPSSGNTIYF. CDR3 DNA: TGTGCCAGCAGTTTATCGGCTCTACCTAGCTCTGGAAACACCATATATTTT.

The chain recombines TRBV4-1 with TRBJ2-3; TRBD2 is a possible D gene (5 bases). The CDR3 runs to 16 residues. V lost 1 base, J lost 2 bases, and 13 bases lay in between. Germline lookup yields CDR1 MGHRA and CDR2 YSYEKL. CDR3 DNA sequence: TGCGCCAGCAGCCAAGTCCCAGGAGGACCCACAGATACGCAGTATTTT. Residues: CASSQVPGGPTDTQYF.

This chain uses TRBV6-5 with TRBJ2-1; D possibly corresponds to TRBD2 (5 bases). Trimming took off 6 bases at V and 6 bases at J, with 18 bases between the two ends. The CDR3 runs to 15 residues. Germline V gene sequence: CDR1 MNHEY, CDR2 SVGAGI. CDR3 protein: CASSLAGRPGNEQFF. The CDR3 DNA reads TGTGCCAGCAGCTTGGCGGGTCGGCCGGGCAATGAGCAGTTCTTC.

The chain combines TRBV13 with TRBJ1-2, with 8 bases identical to TRBD1. V shed 5 bases, J shed 4 bases, and the junction held 3 bases outside the gene matches. CDR1 is PRHDT and CDR2 is FYEKMQ in the germline V gene (reference sequence). The CDR3 sequence is 13 residues long. DNA for the CDR3: TGTGCCAGCAGCGGGACAGGTCTCTATGGCTACACCTTC. This translates into CASSGTGLYGYTF.

The chain carries TRBV4-2 and TRBJ2-3, with D possibly TRBD1 on 5 matching bases. V gave up 0 bases and J gave up 1 base, with 11 bases separating them. Germline V gives CDR1 LGHNA, CDR2 YNFKEQ. CDR3 size: 16 residues. The CDR3 loop reads CASSQDEDKGTDTQYF. CDR3 in DNA: TGTGCCAGCAGCCAAGATGAGGACAAGGGCACAGATACGCAGTATTTT.